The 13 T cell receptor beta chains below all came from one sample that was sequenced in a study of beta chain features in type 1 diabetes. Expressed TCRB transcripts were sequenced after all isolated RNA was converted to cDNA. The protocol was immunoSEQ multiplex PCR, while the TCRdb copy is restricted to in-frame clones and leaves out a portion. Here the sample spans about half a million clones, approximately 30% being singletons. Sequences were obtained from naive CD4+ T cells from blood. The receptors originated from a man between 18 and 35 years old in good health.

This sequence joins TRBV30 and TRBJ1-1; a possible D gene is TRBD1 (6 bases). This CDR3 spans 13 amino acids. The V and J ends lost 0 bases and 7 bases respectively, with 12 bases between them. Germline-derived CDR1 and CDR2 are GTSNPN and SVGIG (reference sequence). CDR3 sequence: CAWSVTGHLEAFF. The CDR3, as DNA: TGTGCCTGGAGTGTAACGGGACACCTTGAAGCTTTCTTT.

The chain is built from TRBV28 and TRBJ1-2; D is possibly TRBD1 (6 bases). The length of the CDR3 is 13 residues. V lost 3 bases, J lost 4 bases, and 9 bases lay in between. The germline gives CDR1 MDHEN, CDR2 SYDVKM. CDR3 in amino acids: CASSFDRSYGYTF. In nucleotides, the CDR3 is TGTGCCAGCAGTTTCGACAGGAGCTATGGCTACACCTTC.

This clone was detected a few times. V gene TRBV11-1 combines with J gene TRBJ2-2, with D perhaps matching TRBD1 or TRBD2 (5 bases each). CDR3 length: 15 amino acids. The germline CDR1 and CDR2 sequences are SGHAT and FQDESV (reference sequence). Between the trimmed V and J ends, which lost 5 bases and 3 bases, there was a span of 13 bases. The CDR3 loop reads CASSRGPGYTGELFF. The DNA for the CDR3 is TGTGCCAGCAGCCGGGGACCCGGATACACCGGGGAGCTGTTTTTT.

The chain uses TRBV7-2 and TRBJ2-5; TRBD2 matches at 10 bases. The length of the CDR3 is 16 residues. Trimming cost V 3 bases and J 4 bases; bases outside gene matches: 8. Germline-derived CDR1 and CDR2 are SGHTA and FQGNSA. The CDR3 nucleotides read TGTGCCAGCAGCTTTCCAAGAGCGGGAGGGGGAGAGACCCAGTACTTC. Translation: CASSFPRAGGGETQYF.

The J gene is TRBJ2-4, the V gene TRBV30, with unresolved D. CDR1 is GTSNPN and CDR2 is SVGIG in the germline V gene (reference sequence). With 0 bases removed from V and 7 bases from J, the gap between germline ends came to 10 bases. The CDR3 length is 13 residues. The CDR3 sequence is CAWSVGQANIQYF. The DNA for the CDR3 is TGTGCCTGGAGTGTTGGTCAGGCGAACATTCAGTACTTC.

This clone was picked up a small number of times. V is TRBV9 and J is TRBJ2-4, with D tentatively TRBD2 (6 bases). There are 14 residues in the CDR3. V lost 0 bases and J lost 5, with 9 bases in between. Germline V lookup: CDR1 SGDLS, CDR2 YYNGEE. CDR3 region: CASSVAGAQNIQYF. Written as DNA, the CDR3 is TGTGCCAGCAGCGTAGCGGGAGCTCAAAACATTCAGTACTTC.

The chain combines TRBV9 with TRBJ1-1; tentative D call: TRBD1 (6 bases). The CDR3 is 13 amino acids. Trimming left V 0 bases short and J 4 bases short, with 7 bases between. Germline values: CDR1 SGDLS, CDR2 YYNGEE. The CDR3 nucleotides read TGTGCCAGCAGCGTAGTGGGGGCCACTGAAGCTTTCTTT. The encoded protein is CASSVVGATEAFF.

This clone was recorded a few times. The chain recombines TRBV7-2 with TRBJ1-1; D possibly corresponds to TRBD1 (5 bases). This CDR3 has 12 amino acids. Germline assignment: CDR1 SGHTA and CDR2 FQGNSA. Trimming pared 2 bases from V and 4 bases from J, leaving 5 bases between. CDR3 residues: CASSLRGTEAFF. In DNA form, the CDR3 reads TGTGCCAGCAGCTTAAGGGGCACTGAAGCTTTCTTT.

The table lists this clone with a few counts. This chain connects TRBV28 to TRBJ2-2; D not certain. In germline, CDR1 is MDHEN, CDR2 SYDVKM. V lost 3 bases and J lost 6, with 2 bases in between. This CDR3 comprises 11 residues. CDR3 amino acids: CASSFPGELFF. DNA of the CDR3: TGTGCCAGCAGTTTCCCCGGGGAGCTGTTTTTT. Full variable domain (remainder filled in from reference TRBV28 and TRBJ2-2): DVKVTQSSRYLVKRTGEKVFLECVQDMDHENMFWYRQDPGLGLRLIYFSYDVKMKEKGDIPEGYSVSREKKERFSLILESASTNQTSMYLCASSFPGELFFGEGSRLTVL.

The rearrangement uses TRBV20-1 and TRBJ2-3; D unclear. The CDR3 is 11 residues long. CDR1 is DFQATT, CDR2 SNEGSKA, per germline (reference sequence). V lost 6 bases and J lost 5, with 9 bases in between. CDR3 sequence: CSAHQGDTQYF. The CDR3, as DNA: TGCAGTGCCCATCAAGGAGATACGCAGTATTTT.

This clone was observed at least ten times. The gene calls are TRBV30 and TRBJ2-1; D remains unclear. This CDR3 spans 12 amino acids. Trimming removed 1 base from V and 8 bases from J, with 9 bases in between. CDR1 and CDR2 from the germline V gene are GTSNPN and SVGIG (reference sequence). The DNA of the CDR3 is TGTGCCTGGAGTGACGGGCTGCATGAGCAGTTCTTC. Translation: CAWSDGLHEQFF.

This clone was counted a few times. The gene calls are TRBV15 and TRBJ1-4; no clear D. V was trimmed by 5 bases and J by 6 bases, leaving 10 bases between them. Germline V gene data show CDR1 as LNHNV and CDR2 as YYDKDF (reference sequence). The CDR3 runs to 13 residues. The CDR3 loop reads CATSHTRDEKLFF. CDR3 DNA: TGTGCCACCAGCCATACTCGGGATGAAAAACTGTTTTTT. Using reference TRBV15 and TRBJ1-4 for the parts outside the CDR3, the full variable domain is DAMVIQNPRYQVTQFGKPVTLSCSQTLNHNVMYWYQQKSSQAPKLLFHYYDKDFNNEADTPDNFQSRRPNTSFCFLDIRSPGLGDTAMYLCATSHTRDEKLFFGSGTQLSVL.

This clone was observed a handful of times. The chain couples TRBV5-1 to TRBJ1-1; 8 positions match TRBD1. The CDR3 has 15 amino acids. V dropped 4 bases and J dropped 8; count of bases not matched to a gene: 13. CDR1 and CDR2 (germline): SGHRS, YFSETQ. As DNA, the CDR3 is TGCGCCAGCAGCGTCGCCCTAGACAGGGGCGGGGAAGCTTTCTTT. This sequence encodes CASSVALDRGGEAFF.